The 20 T cell receptor beta chains below come from one sample, sequenced in a study of beta chain features in type 1 diabetes. Since all of the isolated RNA was reverse transcribed, expressed TCRB transcripts were what got sequenced. Using immunoSEQ multiplex PCR, the repertoire was profiled, and TCRdb retains in-frame clones only, with some absent. Here the sample spans approximately 250,000 clones, 9.6% being singletons. The sample consisted of naive CD4+ T cells from blood. These TCRs come from a woman between 18 and 29 years old in good health.

In its sample, this clone was seen a few times. The chain links TRBV2 to TRBJ1-1; D remains ambiguous. Germline-derived CDR1 and CDR2 are SNHLY and FYNNEI. The CDR3 totals 13 residues. Trimming left V 7 bases short and J 2 bases short, with 11 bases between. The CDR3: CASNWESNTEAFF. The CDR3 DNA reads TGTGCCAGCAATTGGGAGTCTAACACTGAAGCTTTCTTT.

This clone turned up a few times. The gene calls are TRBV29-1 and TRBJ1-1, with 8 bases lining up with TRBD1. The germline V gene encodes CDR1 SQVTM and CDR2 ANQGSEA. The CDR3 has 13 residues. V was clipped by 7 bases and J by 3 bases; unmatched bases: 7. The DNA of the CDR3 is TGCAGCGGTAAGACAGGGGTGGACACTGAAGCTTTCTTT. Its protein product is CSGKTGVDTEAFF.

This clone was picked up a small number of times. V is TRBV6-5 and J is TRBJ2-7, with TRBD2 identical over 12 bases. The V and J ends lost 6 bases and 3 bases, in that order; junction bases with no gene match: 6. CDR1 is MNHEY and CDR2 is SVGAGI in the germline V gene. The CDR3 contains 15 residues. The CDR3 reads CASRRGLAGIYEQYF. CDR3 bases: TGTGCCAGCAGGAGAGGACTAGCGGGAATCTACGAGCAGTACTTC.

This clone was recorded a few times. This chain uses TRBV7-7 with TRBJ2-1, with D possibly being TRBD1 (6 bases). V shed 5 bases and J shed 5 bases, with 13 bases lying between them. The germline V gene has CDR1 SSHAT and CDR2 FNYEAQ (reference sequence). CDR3 length: 14 residues. The CDR3 loop reads CASSLGDTHNEQFF. In nucleotides, the CDR3 is TGTGCCAGCAGCCTGGGGGACACCCACAATGAGCAGTTCTTC.

This clone was counted a few times. V gene TRBV7-9 combines with J gene TRBJ1-5; maybe TRBD1 (5 bases). CDR1 and CDR2 from the germline V gene are SEHNR and FQNEAQ (reference sequence). V lost 3 bases and J 0 bases, leaving 15 bases between the germline ends. The CDR3 consists of 17 residues. In nucleotides, the CDR3 is TGTGCCAGCAGCTTTAGCCGGGACTCCCATAGCAATCAGCCCCAGCATTTT. It translates to CASSFSRDSHSNQPQHF.

This clone occurred a few times. The V call is TRBV11-2, the J call TRBJ1-1; D is ambiguous. Germline CDR1 and CDR2: SGHAT and FQNNGV. The CDR3 totals 13 residues. Trimming shortened V by 5 bases and J by 5 bases, and 12 bases separated the two germline ends. The CDR3 is CASSRFRGTEAFF. The CDR3 DNA reads as TGTGCCAGCAGCCGGTTTCGGGGTACTGAAGCTTTCTTT. The complete variable domain, with remaining parts taken from reference TRBV11-2 and TRBJ1-1, reads EAGVAQSPRYKIIEKRQSVAFWCNPISGHATLYWYQQILGQGPKLLIQFQNNGVVDDSQLPKDRFSAERLKGVDSTLKIQPAKLEDSAVYLCASSRFRGTEAFFGQGTRLTVV.

The sample holds a few counts of this clone. This chain uses TRBV28 with TRBJ1-2; TRBD1 is a possible D gene (5 bases). CDR1 is MDHEN, CDR2 SYDVKM, per germline. This CDR3 is 14 amino acids long. V dropped 2 bases and J dropped 1 base, with 8 bases sitting between them. The CDR3 DNA reads as TGTGCCAGCAGTTTAGGAGGGGTTAACTATGGCTACACCTTC. It codes for CASSLGGVNYGYTF.

This clone has more than one count but fewer than ten. The rearrangement links TRBV7-2 to TRBJ2-1, with 7 positions matching TRBD1. The CDR3 runs to 15 residues. With 0 bases clipped from V and 3 bases from J, the junction kept 2 bases outside the gene matches. The germline CDR1 and CDR2 sequences are SGHTA and FQGNSA. The CDR3 region has the DNA TGTGCCAGCAGCTTAGCGAGGGGGCACTACAATGAGCAGTTCTTC. It encodes CASSLARGHYNEQFF.

V gene TRBV5-1 combines with J gene TRBJ1-4, with 7 nucleotides matching TRBD1. The CDR3 consists of 15 residues. The germline V gene encodes CDR1 SGHRS and CDR2 YFSETQ. Trimming took 1 base from V and 0 from J; bases not matched to a gene: 0. Here the CDR3 reads CASSLQGATNEKLFF. The DNA for the CDR3 is TGCGCCAGCAGCTTGCAGGGGGCAACTAATGAAAAACTGTTTTTT.

This clone turned up a few times. Here the CDR3 DNA reads TGTGCCATCCAGGGAGGGGCGAACACCGGGGAGCTGTTTTTT. It codes for CAIQGGANTGELFF. The chain is built from TRBV18 and TRBJ2-2; 7 bases align to TRBD2. This CDR3 region has 14 residues. Germline-derived CDR1 and CDR2 are KGHSH and LQKENI. Trimming at V came to 10 bases and at J to 0 bases, leaving 5 bases not matched to a gene.

This clone was detected only a few times. The CDR3, as DNA: TGTGCCAGCACGGGCGGGGGTAGCACAGATACGCAGTATTTT. Residues: CASTGGGSTDTQYF. The rearrangement uses TRBV11-2 and TRBJ2-3; TRBD2 agrees at 7 bases. J was trimmed by 0 bases and V by 7 bases; bases with no gene match: 4. Germline V gene lookup returns CDR1 SGHAT and CDR2 FQNNGV. This CDR3 spans 14 amino acids.

The chain recombines TRBV19 with TRBJ2-1; 9 nucleotides match TRBD2. CDR1 is LNHDA and CDR2 is SQIVND in the germline V gene (reference sequence). The J segment lost 8 bases and the V segment lost 5 bases, leaving 13 bases of the junction unmatched. The CDR3 has 16 amino acids. In DNA, the CDR3 is TGTGCCAGTAGTCCCACAGGGCGGGAGGGCCGGGATGAGCAGTTCTTC. Protein sequence: CASSPTGREGRDEQFF.

The table lists this clone with many counts. This rearrangement joins TRBV23-1 to TRBJ1-1; a possible D gene is TRBD1 (5 bases). TRBV23-1 is recorded as an ORF, its role being uncertain. There are 13 residues in the CDR3. V lost 10 bases and J lost 1, with 13 bases in between. The CDR3 sequence: CANPTVQNTEAFF. CDR3 DNA sequence: TGCGCCAACCCGACAGTCCAGAACACTGAAGCTTTCTTT.

V usage is TRBV6-6 and J usage is TRBJ1-2; D is perhaps TRBD1 (6 bases). The CDR3 is made up of 15 amino acids. V lost 5 bases to trimming and J lost 3 bases, with 16 bases between them. Germline values: CDR1 MNHNY, CDR2 SVGAGI (reference sequence). CDR3 sequence: CASSSPSDRHYGYTF. Written as DNA, the CDR3 is TGTGCCAGCAGTAGCCCCTCCGACAGGCACTATGGCTACACCTTC.

The gene calls are TRBV30 and TRBJ2-7, with 9 bases that match TRBD1. The CDR3 loop spans 15 amino acids. The junction had 9 bases not matched to a gene; V was cut back by 0 bases and J by 6 bases. Germline assignment: CDR1 GTSNPN and CDR2 SVGIG (reference sequence). The CDR3 sequence is CAWSVRRTGDSEQYF. The CDR3 DNA reads TGTGCCTGGAGTGTACGAAGGACAGGGGACTCCGAGCAGTACTTC.

The V and J genes are TRBV5-1 and TRBJ2-5; D perhaps matches TRBD2 (6 bases). The CDR3 is made up of 14 amino acids. Trimming removed 4 bases from V and 5 bases from J, with 15 bases in between. Germline-derived CDR1 and CDR2 are SGHRS and YFSETQ. CDR3 region: CASSPPGGGETQYF. In nucleotides, the CDR3 is TGCGCCAGCAGCCCACCCGGGGGTGGGGAGACCCAGTACTTC.

This clone came up a few times. V gene TRBV7-9 combines with J gene TRBJ1-5; the D is unclear. Per germline, CDR1 SEHNR and CDR2 FQNEAQ (reference sequence). This CDR3 is 16 amino acids long. The V and J ends lost 4 bases and 2 bases respectively, with 15 bases between them. The CDR3 reads CASSSSTGFRNQPQHF. The DNA for the CDR3 is TGTGCCAGCAGCTCTAGCACGGGTTTCCGCAATCAGCCCCAGCATTTT. Variable domain in full (rest from reference TRBV7-9 and TRBJ1-5): DTGVSQNPRHKITKRGQNVTFRCDPISEHNRLYWYRQTLGQGPEFLTYFQNEAQLEKSRLLSDRFSAERPKGSFSTLEIQRTEQGDSAMYLCASSSSTGFRNQPQHFGDGTRLSIL.

To note about this clone: Sequence at one end of the junction differs from germline and may be a read error. The sample has other DNA sequences that encode this CDR3 too. The chain carries TRBV30 and TRBJ1-1; tentative D call: TRBD1 (5 bases). The CDR3 length is 13 residues. Germline V gives CDR1 GTSNPN, CDR2 SVGIG (reference sequence). CDR3 sequence: CAWSLTENTEAFF. The CDR3 region has the DNA TGTGCCTGGAGCCTGACAGAGAACACTGAAGCCTTCTTT.

V gene TRBV30 combines with J gene TRBJ2-5, with 12 nucleotides matching TRBD2. The DNA matches TRBJ2-7 better at its end, which makes the J call doubtful. Germline V gene data show CDR1 as GTSNPN and CDR2 as SVGIG (reference sequence). The CDR3 contains 13 residues. The DNA for the CDR3 is TGTGCCTGGCACCGGACTAGCGGGGACGAGCAGTACTTC. This gives the protein CAWHRTSGDEQYF.

The chain uses TRBV5-4 and TRBJ2-6, with 8 bases that match TRBD2. The CDR3 has 16 amino acids. Germline CDR1 is SGHNT and CDR2 is YYREEE (reference sequence). V lost 4 bases to trimming and J lost 0 bases; unmatched junction nucleotides: 3. In DNA, the CDR3 is TGTGCCAGCAGCCGGGGGGGGGCCTCTGGGGCCAACGTCCTGACTTTC. The encoded protein is CASSRGGASGANVLTF.